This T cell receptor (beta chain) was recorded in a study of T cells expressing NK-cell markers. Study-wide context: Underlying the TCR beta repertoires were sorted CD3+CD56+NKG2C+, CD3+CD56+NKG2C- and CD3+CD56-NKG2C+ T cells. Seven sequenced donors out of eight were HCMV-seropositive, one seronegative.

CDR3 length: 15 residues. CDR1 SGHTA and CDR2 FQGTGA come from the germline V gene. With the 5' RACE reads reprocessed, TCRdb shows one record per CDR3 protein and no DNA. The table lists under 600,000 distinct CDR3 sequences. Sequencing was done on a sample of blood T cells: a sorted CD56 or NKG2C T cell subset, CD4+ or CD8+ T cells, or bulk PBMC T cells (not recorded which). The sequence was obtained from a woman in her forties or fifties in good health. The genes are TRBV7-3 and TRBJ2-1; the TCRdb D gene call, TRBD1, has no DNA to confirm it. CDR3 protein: CASSPQGQAYNEQFF.